This T cell receptor beta chain stems from a study of T cell responses to AZD1222 COVID-19 vaccine. In this sample, this clone turned up a few times. Assay: immunoSEQ multiplex PCR; the TCRdb copy retains only in-frame clones and omits some. The sample includes about 140,000 clones, roughly 87% of them seen just once. The receptor's source is an adult who received the AZD1222 COVID-19 vaccine. The material sequenced was peripheral blood, taken 28 days after the second AZD1222 dose.

The chain's CDR3 is CASSREPDNEQFF. Written as DNA, the CDR3 is TGCGCCAGCAGTCGGGAGCCGGACAATGAGCAGTTCTTC. This chain connects TRBV5-1 to TRBJ2-1; a possible D gene is TRBD2 (6 bases). Deletions cut 5 bases from V and 5 bases from J, with 11 bases between. CDR3 size: 13 residues. Germline V gene sequence: CDR1 SGHRS, CDR2 YFSETQ. Supplemented by reference TRBV5-1 and TRBJ2-1, the full variable domain reads KAGVTQTPRYLIKTRGQQVTLSCSPISGHRSVSWYQQTPGQGLQFLFEYFSETQRNKGNFPGRFSGRQFSNSRSEMNVSTLELGDSALYLCASSREPDNEQFFGPGTRLTVL.